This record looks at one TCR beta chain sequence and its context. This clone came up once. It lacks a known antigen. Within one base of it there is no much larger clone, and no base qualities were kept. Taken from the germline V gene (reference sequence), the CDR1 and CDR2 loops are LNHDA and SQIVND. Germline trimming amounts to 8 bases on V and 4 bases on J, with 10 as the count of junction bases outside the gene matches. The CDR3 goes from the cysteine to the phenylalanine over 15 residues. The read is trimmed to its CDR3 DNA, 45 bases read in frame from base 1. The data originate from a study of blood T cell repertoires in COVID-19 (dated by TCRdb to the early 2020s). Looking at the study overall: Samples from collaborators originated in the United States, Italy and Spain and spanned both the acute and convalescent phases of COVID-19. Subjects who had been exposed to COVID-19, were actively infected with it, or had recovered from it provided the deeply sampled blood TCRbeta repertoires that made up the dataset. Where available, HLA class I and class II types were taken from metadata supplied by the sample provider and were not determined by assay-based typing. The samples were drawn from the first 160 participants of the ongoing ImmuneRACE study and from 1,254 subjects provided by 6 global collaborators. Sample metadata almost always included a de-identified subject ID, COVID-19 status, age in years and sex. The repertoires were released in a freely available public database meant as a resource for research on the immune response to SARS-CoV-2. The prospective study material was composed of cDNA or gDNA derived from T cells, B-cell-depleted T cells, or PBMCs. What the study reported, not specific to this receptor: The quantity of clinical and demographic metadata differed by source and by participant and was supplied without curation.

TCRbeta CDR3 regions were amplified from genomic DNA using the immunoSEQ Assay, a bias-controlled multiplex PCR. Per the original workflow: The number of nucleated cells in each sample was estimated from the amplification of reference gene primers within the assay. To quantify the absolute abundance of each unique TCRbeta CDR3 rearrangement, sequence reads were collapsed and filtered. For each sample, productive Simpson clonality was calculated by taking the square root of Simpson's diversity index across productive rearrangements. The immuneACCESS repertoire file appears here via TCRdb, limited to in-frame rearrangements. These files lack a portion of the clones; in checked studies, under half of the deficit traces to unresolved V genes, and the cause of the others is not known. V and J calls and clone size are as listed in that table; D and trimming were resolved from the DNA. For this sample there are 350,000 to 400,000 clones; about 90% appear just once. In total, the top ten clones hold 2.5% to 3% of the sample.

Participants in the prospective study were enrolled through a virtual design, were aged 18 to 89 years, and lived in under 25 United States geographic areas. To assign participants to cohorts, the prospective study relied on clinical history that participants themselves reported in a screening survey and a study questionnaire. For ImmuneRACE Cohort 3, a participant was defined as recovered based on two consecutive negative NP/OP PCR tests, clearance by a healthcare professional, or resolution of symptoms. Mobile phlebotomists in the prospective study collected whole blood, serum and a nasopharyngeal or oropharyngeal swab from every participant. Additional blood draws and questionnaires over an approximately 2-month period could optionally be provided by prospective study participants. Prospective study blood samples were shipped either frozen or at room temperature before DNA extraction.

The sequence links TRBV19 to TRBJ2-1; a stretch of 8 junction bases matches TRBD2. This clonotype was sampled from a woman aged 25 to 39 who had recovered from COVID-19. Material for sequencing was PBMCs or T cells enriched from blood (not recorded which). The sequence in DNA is TGTGCCAGTGAACGGCGGGGGGCGGGATACAATGAGCAGTTCTTC. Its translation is CASERRGAGYNEQFF.